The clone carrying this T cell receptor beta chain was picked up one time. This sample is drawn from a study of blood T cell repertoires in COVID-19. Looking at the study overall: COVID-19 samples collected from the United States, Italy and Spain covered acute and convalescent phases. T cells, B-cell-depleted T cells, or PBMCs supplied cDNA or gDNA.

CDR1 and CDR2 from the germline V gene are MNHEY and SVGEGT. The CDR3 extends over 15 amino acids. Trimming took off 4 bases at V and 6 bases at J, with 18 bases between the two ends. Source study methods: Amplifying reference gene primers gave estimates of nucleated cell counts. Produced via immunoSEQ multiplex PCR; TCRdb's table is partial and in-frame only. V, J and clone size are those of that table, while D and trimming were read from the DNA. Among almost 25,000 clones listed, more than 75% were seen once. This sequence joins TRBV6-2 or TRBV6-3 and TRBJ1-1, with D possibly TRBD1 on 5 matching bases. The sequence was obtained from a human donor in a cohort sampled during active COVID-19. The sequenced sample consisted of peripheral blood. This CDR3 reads CASSWPGLGVAEAFF. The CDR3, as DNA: TGTGCCAGCAGTTGGCCGGGACTGGGAGTCGCTGAAGCTTTCTTT.